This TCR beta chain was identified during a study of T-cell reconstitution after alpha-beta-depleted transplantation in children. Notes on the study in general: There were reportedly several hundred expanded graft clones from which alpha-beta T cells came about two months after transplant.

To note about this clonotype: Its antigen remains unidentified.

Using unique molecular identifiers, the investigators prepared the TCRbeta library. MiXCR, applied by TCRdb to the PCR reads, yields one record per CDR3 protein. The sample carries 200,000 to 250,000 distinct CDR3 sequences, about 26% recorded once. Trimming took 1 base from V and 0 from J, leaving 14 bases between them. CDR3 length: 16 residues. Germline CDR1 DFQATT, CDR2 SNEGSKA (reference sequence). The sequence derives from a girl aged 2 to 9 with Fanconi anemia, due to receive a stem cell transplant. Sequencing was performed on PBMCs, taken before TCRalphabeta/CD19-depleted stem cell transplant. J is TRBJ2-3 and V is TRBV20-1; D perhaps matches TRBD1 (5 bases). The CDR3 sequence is CSARVSGWRSTDTQYF. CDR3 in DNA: TGCAGTGCTAGAGTCTCAGGGTGGCGGAGCACAGATACGCAGTATTTT.